This T cell receptor (beta chain) appears in the sequencing data of a study of monozygotic twins with inflammatory bowel disease (dated by TCRdb to the late 2010s). Background on the whole study: The full study comprised 28 monozygotic twin pairs: nine German pairs (four IBD-concordant, five IBD-discordant) and 19 IBD-discordant Danish pairs. Disease-associated traits were sought mainly through comparisons between IBD patients and their genetically identical healthy co-twins within discordant pairs. Each individual had, on average, about 151 000 unique TCRalpha sequences and 181 000 unique TCRbeta sequences available for analysis.

From each donor, a roughly 2.7 ml peripheral blood sample was drawn into PAXgene tubes and stored at -80 degrees C. Without any T cell sorting, total RNA was extracted from whole blood using the PAXgene blood miRNA kit on an automated QIAcube. Peripheral blood from monozygotic twin pairs concordant or discordant for inflammatory bowel disease was subjected to deep TCRalpha and TCRbeta repertoire profiling with unique molecular barcoding. Smoking habits were recorded for all twin pairs, and individuals were classified as current, former or never smokers. With respect to this clonotype: No cognate antigen has been identified for it.

The library was generated by 5' RACE. For each TCR library, approximately 4,000 ng of total RNA was used. cDNA was synthesized with SMARTScribe reverse transcriptase in eight separate reactions per sample. During cDNA synthesis, template switching was used to introduce unique molecular identifiers that contained a 6-nucleotide sample barcode. TCRalpha and TCRbeta cDNA was amplified in two nested PCRs of about 16 and 10 cycles, and bead purification was carried out after each PCR. Before amplification, the cDNA was both treated with uracil DNA-glycosylase and purified with the QIAquick PCR purification kit. The second PCR added Illumina TruSeq-compatible adapters along with sample-specific barcodes. TapeStation and Qubit were used to check library quality and concentration, and 5 to 6.5 ng of each library was pooled. Sequencing of pooled libraries was carried out on an Illumina HiSeq2500 single-index Rapid Run using 2 x 100 bp reads and custom sequencing primers. The published analysis was carried out like this. MiGEC version 1.2.6 was used for UMI-based consensus assembly to correct PCR and sequencing errors. MiXCR version 2.1.1 was used for V(D)J alignment, clonotype assembly and CDR3 extraction. To normalise gene usage, clonotype sharing and MAIT/NKT TCR abundance, the analysis used the top 1000, 10 000 and 20 000 clonotypes per sample. After downsampling to 27 000 UMIs, diversity was calculated as the inverse Simpson index using the vegan R package. Paired Mann-Whitney U tests were applied to discordant twin pairs, with Benjamini-Hochberg correction for multiple testing. Through TCRdb reprocessing, the reads give one entry per CDR3 protein sequence; DNA is omitted. The V and J calls were determined by TCRdb, not by the authors. The table of this sample itemizes about 440,000 distinct CDR3 sequences. The top ten clonotypes cover 2% to 3% of the sample.

The investigation overall reported the following: Distinction between different T cell subtypes could not be achieved in the analysis. TCRbeta repertoire diversity, by inverse Simpson index, was decreased in IBD patients compared with their healthy co-twins. No difference in repertoire similarity was observed between concordant and discordant twins, possibly owing to limited statistical power. No single strong signal or clonotype linked to IBD turned up in the results, so the idea that one exists was not supported. Because patients were on differing immunosuppressive treatments, the repertoires may have picked up extra background noise and inter-individual variability. Fewer clonotypes were shared with other individuals by IBD patients than by healthy twins, most markedly in patients showing signs of disease activity.

CDR1 DFQATT and CDR2 SNEGSKA are derived from the germline V gene (reference sequence). The CDR3 starts with the cysteine, ends with the phenylalanine, and has 13 residues. The nucleotide record is missing. The clonotype originates from a human donor with ulcerative colitis or Crohn's disease, or a healthy co-twin of an affected twin (not recorded which). Material: blood. The V and J segments used are TRBV20-1 and TRBJ2-4; absent DNA, TCRdb's TRBD2 call cannot be checked. The CDR3 here reads CSAGETRRNIQYF.